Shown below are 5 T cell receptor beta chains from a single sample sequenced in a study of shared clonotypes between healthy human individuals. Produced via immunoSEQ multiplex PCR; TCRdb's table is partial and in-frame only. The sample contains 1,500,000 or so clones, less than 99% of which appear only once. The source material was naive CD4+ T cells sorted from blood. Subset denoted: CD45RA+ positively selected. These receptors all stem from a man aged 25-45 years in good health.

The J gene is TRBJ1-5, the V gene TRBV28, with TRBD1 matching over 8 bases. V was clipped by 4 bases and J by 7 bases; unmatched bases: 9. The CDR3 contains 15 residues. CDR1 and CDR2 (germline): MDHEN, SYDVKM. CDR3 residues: CASSSHGQGVQPQHF. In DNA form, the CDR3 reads TGTGCCAGCAGTTCCCACGGACAGGGCGTACAGCCCCAGCATTTT. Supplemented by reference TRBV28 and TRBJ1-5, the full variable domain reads DVKVTQSSRYLVKRTGEKVFLECVQDMDHENMFWYRQDPGLGLRLIYFSYDVKMKEKGDIPEGYSVSREKKERFSLILESASTNQTSMYLCASSSHGQGVQPQHFGDGTRLSIL.

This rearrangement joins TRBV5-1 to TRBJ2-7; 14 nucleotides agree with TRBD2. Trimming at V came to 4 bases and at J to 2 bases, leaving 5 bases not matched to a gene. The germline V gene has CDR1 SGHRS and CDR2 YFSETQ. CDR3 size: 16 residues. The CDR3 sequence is CASSAGLAGGTYEQYF. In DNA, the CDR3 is TGCGCCAGCAGCGCCGGACTAGCGGGGGGAACCTACGAGCAGTACTTC.

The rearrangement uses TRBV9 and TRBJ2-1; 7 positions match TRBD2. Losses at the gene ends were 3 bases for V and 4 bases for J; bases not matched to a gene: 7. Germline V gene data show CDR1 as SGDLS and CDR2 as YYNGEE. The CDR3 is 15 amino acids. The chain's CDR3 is CASSGSGNAYNEQFF. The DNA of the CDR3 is TGTGCCAGCAGCGGCAGCGGGAACGCTTACAATGAGCAGTTCTTC.

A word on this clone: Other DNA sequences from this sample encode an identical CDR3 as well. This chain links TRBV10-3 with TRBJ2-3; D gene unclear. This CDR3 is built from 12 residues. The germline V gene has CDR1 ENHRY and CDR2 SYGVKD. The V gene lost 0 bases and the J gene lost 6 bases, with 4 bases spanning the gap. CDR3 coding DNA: TGTGCCATCAGTGAGTCCGCGGATACGCAGTATTTT. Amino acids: CAISESADTQYF.

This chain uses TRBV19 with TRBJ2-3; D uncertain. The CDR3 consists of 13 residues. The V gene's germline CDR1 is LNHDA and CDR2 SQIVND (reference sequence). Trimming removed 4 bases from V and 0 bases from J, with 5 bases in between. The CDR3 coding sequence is TGTGCCAGTAGTAGTAGCAGCACAGATACGCAGTATTTT. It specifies CASSSSSTDTQYF.